This T cell receptor beta chain stems from a study of response to subunit inactivated influenza vaccine. Study results and limitations: The study's authors posited that every seasonal influenza vaccination enlists few new T cells.

Each CDR3 protein is one row after TCRdb ran MiXCR on the RT-PCR reads. This sample has 650,000 to 800,000 distinct CDR3 sequences, with roughly 13% found just once. The table lists this clonotype with many counts. The antigen is not known. The CDR3 length is 11 residues. Trimming pared 8 bases from V and 11 bases from J, leaving 14 bases between. From germline, CDR1 is ENHRY and CDR2 SYGVKD. The chain carries TRBV10-3 and TRBJ2-3; D gene unclear. The sequencing used PBMCs from blood, collected 14 days before vaccination. The sequence came from a man in his fifties who received an inactivated influenza vaccine. The CDR3, as DNA: TGTGCCATCGGAGAAATATCGAGGCAGTATTTT. It translates to CAIGEISRQYF.